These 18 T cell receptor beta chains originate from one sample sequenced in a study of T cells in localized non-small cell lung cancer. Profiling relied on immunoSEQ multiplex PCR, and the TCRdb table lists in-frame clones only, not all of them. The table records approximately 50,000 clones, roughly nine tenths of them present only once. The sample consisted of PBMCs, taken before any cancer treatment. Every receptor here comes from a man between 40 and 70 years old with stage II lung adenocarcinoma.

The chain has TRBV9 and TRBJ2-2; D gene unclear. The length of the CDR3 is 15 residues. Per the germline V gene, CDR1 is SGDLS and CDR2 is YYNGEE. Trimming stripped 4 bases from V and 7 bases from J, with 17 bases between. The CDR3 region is CASSLPSGLGGELFF. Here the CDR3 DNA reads TGTGCCAGCAGCCTTCCCTCGGGTCTGGGCGGGGAGCTGTTTTTT.

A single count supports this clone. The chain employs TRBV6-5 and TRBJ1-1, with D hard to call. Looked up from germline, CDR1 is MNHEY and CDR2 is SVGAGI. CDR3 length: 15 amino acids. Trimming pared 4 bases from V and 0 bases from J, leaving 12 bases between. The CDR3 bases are TGTGCCAGCAGTTCGTCCGGGGTGATGAACACTGAAGCTTTCTTT. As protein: CASSSSGVMNTEAFF.

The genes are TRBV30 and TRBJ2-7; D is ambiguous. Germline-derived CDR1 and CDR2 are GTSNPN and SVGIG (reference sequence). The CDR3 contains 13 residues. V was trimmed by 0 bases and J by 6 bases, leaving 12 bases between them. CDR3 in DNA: TGTGCCTGGAGTGTCAGTGTTTTAGGCGAGCAGTACTTC. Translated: CAWSVSVLGEQYF.

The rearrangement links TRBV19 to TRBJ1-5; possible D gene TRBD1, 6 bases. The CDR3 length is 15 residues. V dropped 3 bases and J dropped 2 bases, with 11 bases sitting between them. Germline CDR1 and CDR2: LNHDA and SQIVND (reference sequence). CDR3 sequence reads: CASSIRGGGNQPQHF. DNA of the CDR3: TGTGCCAGTAGTATTAGGGGGGGCGGCAATCAGCCCCAGCATTTT.

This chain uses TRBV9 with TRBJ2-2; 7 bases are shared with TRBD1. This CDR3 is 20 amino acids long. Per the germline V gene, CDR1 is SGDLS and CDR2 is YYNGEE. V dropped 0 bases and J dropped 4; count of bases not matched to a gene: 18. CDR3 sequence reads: CASSVAPSSGQPLGTGELFF. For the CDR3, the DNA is TGTGCCAGCAGCGTAGCCCCCTCCTCGGGACAGCCCTTAGGCACCGGGGAGCTGTTTTTT.

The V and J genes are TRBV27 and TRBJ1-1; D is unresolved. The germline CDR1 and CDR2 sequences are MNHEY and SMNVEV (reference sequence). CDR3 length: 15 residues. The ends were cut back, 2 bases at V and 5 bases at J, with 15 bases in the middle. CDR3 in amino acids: CASSLEYGVNTEAFF. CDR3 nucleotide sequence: TGTGCCAGCAGTTTAGAATACGGGGTAAATACTGAAGCTTTCTTT.

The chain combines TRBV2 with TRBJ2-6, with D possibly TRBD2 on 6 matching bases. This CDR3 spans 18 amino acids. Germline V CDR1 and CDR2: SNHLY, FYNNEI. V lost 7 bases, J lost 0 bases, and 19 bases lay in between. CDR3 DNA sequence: TGTGCCAGCACGGTGAGGGCAGGGACTCTCTCTGGGGCCAACGTCCTGACTTTC. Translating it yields CASTVRAGTLSGANVLTF. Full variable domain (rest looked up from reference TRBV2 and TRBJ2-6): EPEVTQTPSHQVTQMGQEVILRCVPISNHLYFYWYRQILGQKVEFLVSFYNNEISEKSEIFDDQFSVERPDGSNFTLKIRSTKLEDSAMYFCASTVRAGTLSGANVLTFGAGSRLTVL.

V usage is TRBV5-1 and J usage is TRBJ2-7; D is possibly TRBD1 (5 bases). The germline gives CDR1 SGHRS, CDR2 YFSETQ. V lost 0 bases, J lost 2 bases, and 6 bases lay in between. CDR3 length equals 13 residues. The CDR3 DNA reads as TGCGCCAGCAGCTTGGAGGGGACCTACGAGCAGTACGTC. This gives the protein CASSLEGTYEQYV.

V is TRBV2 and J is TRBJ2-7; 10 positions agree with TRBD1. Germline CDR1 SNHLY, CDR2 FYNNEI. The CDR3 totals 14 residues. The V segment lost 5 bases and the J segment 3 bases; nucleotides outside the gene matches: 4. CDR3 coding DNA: TGTGCCAGCAGTTCCCGGGACAGGGGCTACGAGCAGTACTTC. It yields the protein CASSSRDRGYEQYF.

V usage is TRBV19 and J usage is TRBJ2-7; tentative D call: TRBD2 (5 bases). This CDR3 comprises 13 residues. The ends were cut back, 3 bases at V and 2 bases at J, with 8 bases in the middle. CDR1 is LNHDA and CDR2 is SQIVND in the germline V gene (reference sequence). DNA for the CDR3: TGTGCCAGTAGTATCGGAGGAACCTACGAGCAGTACTTC. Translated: CASSIGGTYEQYF.

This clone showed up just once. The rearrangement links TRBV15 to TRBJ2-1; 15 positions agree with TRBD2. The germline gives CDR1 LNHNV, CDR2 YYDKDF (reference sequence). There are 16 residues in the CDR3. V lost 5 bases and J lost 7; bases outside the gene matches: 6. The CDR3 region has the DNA TGTGCCACCAGCTCCTGGACTAGCGGGGGGGCAAATGAGCAGTTCTTC. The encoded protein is CATSSWTSGGANEQFF.

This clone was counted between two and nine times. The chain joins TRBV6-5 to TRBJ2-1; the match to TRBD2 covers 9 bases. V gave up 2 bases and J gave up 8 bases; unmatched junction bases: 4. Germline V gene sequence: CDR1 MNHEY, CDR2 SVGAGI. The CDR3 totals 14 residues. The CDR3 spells CASSYGTSIHEQFF. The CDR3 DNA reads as TGTGCCAGCAGTTACGGGACTAGCATCCATGAGCAGTTCTTC.

Written as DNA, the CDR3 is TGTGCCTGGAGTCATGGGCCAGACTACGAGCAGTACGTC. Protein sequence: CAWSHGPDYEQYV. The rearrangement uses TRBV30 and TRBJ2-7; D remains ambiguous. CDR3 length: 13 residues. Trimming cost V 2 bases and J 3 bases, with 11 bases left between them. CDR1 and CDR2 (germline): GTSNPN, SVGIG (reference sequence).

CDR3 DNA sequence: TGTGCCAGTAGTACTTACGGGGGGACAGGTTATGGCTACACCTTC. It yields the protein CASSTYGGTGYGYTF. The chain recombines TRBV19 with TRBJ1-2; 8 nucleotides match TRBD1. J gave up 5 bases and V 4 bases, and 9 bases lay outside the gene matches. Germline CDR1 and CDR2: LNHDA and SQIVND (reference sequence). There are 15 residues in the CDR3.

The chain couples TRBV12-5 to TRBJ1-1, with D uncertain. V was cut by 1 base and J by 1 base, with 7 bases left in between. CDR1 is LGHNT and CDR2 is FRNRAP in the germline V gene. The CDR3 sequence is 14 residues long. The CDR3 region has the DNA TGTGCTAGTGGTTTGGGTAAACAGAACACTGAAGCTTTCTTT. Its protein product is CASGLGKQNTEAFF.

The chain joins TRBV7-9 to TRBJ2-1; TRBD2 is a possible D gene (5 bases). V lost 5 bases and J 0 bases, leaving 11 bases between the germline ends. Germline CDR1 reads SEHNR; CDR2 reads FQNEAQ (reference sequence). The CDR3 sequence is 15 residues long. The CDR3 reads CASSPGRASYNEQFF. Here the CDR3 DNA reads TGTGCCAGCAGCCCCGGGCGGGCCTCCTACAATGAGCAGTTCTTC.

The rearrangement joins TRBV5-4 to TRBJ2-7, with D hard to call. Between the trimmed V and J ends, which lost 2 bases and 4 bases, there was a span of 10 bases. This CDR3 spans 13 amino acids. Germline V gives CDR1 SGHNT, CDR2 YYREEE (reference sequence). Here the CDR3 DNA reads TGTGCCAGCAGCTTAAATTCAGGATACGAGCAGTACTTC. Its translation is CASSLNSGYEQYF.

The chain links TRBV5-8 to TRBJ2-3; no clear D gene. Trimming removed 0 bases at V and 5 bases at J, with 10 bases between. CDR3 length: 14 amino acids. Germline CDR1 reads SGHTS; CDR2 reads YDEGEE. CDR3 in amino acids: CASSLGPVIDTQYF. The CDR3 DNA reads TGTGCCAGCAGCTTGGGCCCAGTGATAGATACGCAGTATTTT.